The entry that follows covers one TCR beta chain sequence. What it recognizes is unknown. These data belong to a study of shared clonotypes between healthy human individuals. Study-level points and caveats: Unshared clonotypes carried lower generation probabilities than those common to all four donors.

Assay used: immunoSEQ multiplex PCR; TCRdb lists only in-frame clones, some missing. There are 2 million to 2.5 million clones in the sample; just over 90% occur only once, and about 0.39% lies in the top ten. Material for sequencing was naive CD4+ T cells from PBMCs. As for subset: CD45RA+ positively selected. The origin of this receptor is a man aged 18 to 35 in good health. Some clones in this sample may be carry-over from other donors' samples.

The CDR3 DNA reads TGTGCCAGCAGCTTGGACAGGGCGGCCTATGGCTACACCTTC. This encodes CASSLDRAAYGYTF. J is TRBJ1-2 and V is TRBV5-4, with D tentatively TRBD1 (6 bases). Germline CDR1 reads SGHNT; CDR2 reads YYREEE (reference sequence). The germline V and J ends were trimmed by 0 bases and 4 bases, with 10 bases remaining between them. The CDR3 has 14 amino acids.